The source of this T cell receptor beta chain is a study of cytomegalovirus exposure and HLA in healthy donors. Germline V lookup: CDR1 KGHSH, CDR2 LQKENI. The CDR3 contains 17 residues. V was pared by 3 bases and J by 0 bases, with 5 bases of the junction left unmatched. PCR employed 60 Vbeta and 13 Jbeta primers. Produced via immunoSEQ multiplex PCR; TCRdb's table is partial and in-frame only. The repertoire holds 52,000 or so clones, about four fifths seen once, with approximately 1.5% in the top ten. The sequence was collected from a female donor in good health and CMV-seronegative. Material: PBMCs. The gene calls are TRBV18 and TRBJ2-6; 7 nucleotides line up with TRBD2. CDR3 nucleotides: TGTGCCAGCTCACCGGGGAGGGACCACTCTGGGGCCAACGTCCTGACTTTC. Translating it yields CASSPGRDHSGANVLTF.